This T cell receptor (beta chain) was recovered during a study of OX40 agonist ivuxolimab in advanced cancers. The wider study: Patients achieving partial responses numbered three: one hepatocellular carcinoma case and two cutaneous melanoma cases.

Clones were sequenced by immunoSEQ multiplex PCR, and TCRdb holds only the in-frame ones, with some missing. The table records some 74,000 clones, approximately 90% of them present only once. This CDR3 contains 11 residues. Germline CDR1 reads SQVTM; CDR2 reads ANQGSEA. Trimming took 4 bases from V and 5 from J, leaving 9 bases between them. This clonotype originated in an adult with an advanced solid tumor such as melanoma, head and neck, liver or kidney cancer. The chain employs TRBV29-1 and TRBJ2-7; weak D call: TRBD2 (6 bases). The material sequenced was CD4+ or CD8+ T cells sorted from blood, taken in a trial of the OX40 agonist ivuxolimab. CDR3 nucleotides: TGCAGCGTTGGGGGACTCAACGAGCAGTACTTC. Amino acids: CSVGGLNEQYF.